This TCR beta chain was documented in a study of blood T cell repertoires in COVID-19. Study background: Material from acute and convalescent COVID-19 was sourced from the United States, Italy and Spain. The analysed material was cDNA or gDNA that came from T cells, B-cell-depleted T cells, or PBMCs.

Per the authors' pipeline: Amplification of reference gene primers provided the estimated nucleated cell counts. Assay used: immunoSEQ multiplex PCR; TCRdb lists only in-frame clones, some missing. Clone size and V and J calls were adopted from that table, with D and trimming inferred from the DNA. The sample records about 320,000 clones, about 90% being singletons. This CDR3 is 15 amino acids long. V gave up 3 bases and J gave up 9 bases; unmatched junction bases: 7. In germline, CDR1 is SGHNT, CDR2 YYREEE (reference sequence). The sequence derives from a man aged 18 to 29 who had recovered from COVID-19. Sample: peripheral blood. The chain has TRBV5-4 and TRBJ2-2, with 11 bases lining up with TRBD2. CDR3 region: CASSYGLAGTRELFF. The CDR3, as DNA: TGTGCCAGCAGCTACGGACTAGCGGGTACCCGGGAGCTGTTTTTT.